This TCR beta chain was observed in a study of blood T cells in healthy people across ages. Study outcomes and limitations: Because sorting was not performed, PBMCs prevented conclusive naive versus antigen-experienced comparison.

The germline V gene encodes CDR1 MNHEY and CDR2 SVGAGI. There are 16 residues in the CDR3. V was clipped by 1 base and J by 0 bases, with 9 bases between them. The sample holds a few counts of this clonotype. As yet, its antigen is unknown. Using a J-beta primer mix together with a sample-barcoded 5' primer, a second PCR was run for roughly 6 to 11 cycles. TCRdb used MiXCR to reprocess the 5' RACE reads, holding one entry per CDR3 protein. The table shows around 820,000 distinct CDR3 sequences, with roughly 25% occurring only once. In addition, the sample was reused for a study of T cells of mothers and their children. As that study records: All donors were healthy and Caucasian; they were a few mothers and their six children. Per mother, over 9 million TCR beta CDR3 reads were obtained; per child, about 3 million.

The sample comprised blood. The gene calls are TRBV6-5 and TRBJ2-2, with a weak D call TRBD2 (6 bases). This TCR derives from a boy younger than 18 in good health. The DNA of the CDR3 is TGTGCCAGCAGTTACTTCGGGACTGCGAACACCGGGGAGCTGTTTTTT. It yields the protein CASSYFGTANTGELFF.